This paragraph reports one TCR beta chain. Its matching antigen is unknown. The authors made the TRB cDNA libraries by 5' RACE using UMI labels. TCRdb processed the 5' RACE reads again and assigns one entry to each CDR3 protein, with no DNA. The sample table sets out 100,000 to 150,000 distinct CDR3 sequences. The data derive from a study of CXCR3-negative and CXCR3-positive naive CD8 T cells. Study information: Per-library TRB read counts averaged about 1.5 +/- 0.3 million, adding up to 120 million to 150 million in total. Study-wide results and limits: In both naive subsets diversity was comparably high, whereas memory CD8+ cells showed much lower diversity. Memory, not naive, CXCR3-negative and CXCR3-positive cells differed in TRBV-TRBJ usage.

There are 16 residues in the CDR3. Germline CDR1 reads MNHEY; CDR2 reads SMNVEV (reference sequence). The sequenced material came from naive CXCR3- CD8+ T cells from blood. Subset given: CD45RO-CCR7+CD27+CD95- naive CD8+ T cells lacking CXCR3 (TNR3-). This rearrangement joins TRBV27 to TRBJ1-2. This clonotype originated in a human donor in good health. Some clones in this sample may be carry-over from other donors' samples. The CDR3 loop is CASSFFYSDTNYGYTF.